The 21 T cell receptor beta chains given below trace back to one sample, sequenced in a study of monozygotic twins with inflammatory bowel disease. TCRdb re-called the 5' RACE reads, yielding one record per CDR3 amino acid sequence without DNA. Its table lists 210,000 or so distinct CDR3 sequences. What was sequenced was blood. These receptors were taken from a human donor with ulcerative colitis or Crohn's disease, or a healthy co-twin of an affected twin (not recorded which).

The CDR3 sequence is CASSQETAGLGTDTQYF. The J gene is TRBJ2-3, the V gene TRBV4-2; TCRdb indicates TRBD2, and absent DNA this call remains unverified. The germline V gene has CDR1 LGHNA and CDR2 YNFKEQ. The CDR3 spans 17 residues.

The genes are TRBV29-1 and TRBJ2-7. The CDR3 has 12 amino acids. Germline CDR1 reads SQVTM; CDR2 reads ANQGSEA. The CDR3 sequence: CSVMHSPYEQYF.

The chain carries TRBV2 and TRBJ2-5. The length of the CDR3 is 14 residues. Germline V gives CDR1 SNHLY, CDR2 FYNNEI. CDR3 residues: CASSVEGSGETQYF.

CDR3 sequence: CASSELRSGTGVRNQPQHF. The chain combines TRBV6-1 with TRBJ1-5; TCRdb indicates TRBD1, and absent DNA this call remains unverified. Germline V gene lookup returns CDR1 MNHNS and CDR2 SASEGT. This CDR3 spans 19 amino acids.

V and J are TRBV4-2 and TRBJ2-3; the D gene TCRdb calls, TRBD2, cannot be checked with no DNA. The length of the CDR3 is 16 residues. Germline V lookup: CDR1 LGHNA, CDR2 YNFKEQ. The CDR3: CASSQVQAGAADTQYF.

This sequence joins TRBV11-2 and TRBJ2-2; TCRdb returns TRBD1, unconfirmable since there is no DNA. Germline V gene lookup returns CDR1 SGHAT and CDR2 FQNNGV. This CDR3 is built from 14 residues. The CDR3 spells CASSMGQNLGELFF.

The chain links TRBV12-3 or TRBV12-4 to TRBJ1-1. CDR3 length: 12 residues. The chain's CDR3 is CASRLQQSEAFF.

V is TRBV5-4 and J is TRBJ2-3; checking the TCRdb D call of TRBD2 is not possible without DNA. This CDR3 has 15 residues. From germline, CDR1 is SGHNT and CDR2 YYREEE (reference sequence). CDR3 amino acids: CASSQLEWRGDTQYF.

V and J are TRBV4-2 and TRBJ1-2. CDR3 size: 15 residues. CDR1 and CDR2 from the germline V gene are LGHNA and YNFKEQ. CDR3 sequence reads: CASSRSGTANYGYTF.

The CDR3: CSVMSANYGYTF. The V call is TRBV29-1, the J call TRBJ1-2. From germline, CDR1 is SQVTM and CDR2 ANQGSEA. This CDR3 contains 12 residues.

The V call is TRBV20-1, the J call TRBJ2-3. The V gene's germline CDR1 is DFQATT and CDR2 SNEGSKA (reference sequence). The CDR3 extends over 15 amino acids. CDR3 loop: CSARIGRSFTDTQYF.

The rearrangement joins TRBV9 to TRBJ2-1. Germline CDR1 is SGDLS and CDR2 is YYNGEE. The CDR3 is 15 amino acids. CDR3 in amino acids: CASSPASGSYNEQFF.

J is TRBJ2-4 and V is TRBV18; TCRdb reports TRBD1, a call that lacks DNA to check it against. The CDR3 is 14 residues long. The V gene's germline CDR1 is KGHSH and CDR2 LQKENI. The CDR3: CASSPRDPRDIQYF.

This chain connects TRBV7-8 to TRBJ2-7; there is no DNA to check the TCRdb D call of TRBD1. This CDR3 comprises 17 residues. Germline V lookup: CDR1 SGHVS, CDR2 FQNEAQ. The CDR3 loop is CASSLTGTLLNSYEQYF.

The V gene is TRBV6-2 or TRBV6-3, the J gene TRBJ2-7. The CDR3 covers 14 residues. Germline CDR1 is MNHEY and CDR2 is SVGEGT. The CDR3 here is CASSYRLGFDEQYF.

This CDR3 reads CASSLIVEQFF. V gene TRBV7-9 combines with J gene TRBJ2-1. Germline V gene sequence: CDR1 SEHNR, CDR2 FQNEAQ (reference sequence). This CDR3 has 11 residues.

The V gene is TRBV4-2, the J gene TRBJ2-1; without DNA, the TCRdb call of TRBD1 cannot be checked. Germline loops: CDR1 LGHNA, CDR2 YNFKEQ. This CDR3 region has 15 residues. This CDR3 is CASSQVGFMGTEQFF.

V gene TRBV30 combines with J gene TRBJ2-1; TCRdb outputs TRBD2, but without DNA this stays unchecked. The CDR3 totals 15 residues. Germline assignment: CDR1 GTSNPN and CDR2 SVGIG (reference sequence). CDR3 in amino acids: CAWNLLAGLYNEQFF.

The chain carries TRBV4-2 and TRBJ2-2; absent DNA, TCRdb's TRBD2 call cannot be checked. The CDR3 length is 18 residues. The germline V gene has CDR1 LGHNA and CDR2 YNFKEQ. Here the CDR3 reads CASSQESGAGGYSGELFF.

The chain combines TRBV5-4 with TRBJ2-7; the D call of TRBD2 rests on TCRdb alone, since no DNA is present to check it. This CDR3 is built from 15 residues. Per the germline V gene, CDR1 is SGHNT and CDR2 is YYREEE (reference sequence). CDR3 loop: CASSSRLAGSYEQYF.

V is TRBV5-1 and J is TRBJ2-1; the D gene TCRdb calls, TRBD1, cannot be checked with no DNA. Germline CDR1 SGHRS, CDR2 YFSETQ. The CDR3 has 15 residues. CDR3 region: CASSFDRGIYNEQFF.